Below are 27 T cell receptor beta chains sequenced from a single sample in a study of OX40 agonist ivuxolimab in advanced cancers. The repertoire was sequenced with immunoSEQ multiplex PCR; TCRdb's copy has only in-frame clones and lacks some. The data contain nearly 80,000 clones, 90% of them singletons. The sample was CD4+ or CD8+ T cells sorted from blood, taken in a trial of the OX40 agonist ivuxolimab. These receptors were obtained from an adult with an advanced solid tumor such as melanoma, head and neck, liver or kidney cancer.

The chain uses TRBV6-5 and TRBJ2-5, with D possibly TRBD1 on 6 matching bases. The germline V and J ends were trimmed by 6 bases and 0 bases, with 11 bases remaining between them. Germline values: CDR1 MNHEY, CDR2 SVGAGI. The CDR3 is 14 amino acids. CDR3 amino acids: CASRTGQHQETQYF. The DNA of the CDR3 is TGTGCCAGCAGAACCGGACAGCACCAAGAGACCCAGTACTTC.

V and J are TRBV11-2 and TRBJ2-5; TRBD1 agrees at 9 bases. The CDR3 is 13 residues long. V gave up 5 bases and J gave up 4 bases; unmatched junction bases: 2. Germline loops: CDR1 SGHAT, CDR2 FQNNGV. CDR3 nucleotides: TGTGCCAGCAGCACAGGGGGCGGAGAGACCCAGTACTTC. Its translation is CASSTGGGETQYF.

V usage is TRBV9 and J usage is TRBJ1-2, with TRBD1 identical over 9 bases. The germline V gene has CDR1 SGDLS and CDR2 YYNGEE. The CDR3 spans 15 residues. Trimming cost V 0 bases and J 4 bases; bases outside gene matches: 4. In DNA form, the CDR3 reads TGTGCCAGCAGCGTAGTAACAGGGGGCACCTATGGCTACACCTTC. Translating gives CASSVVTGGTYGYTF.

The V gene is TRBV5-1, the J gene TRBJ1-2; 7 bases fit TRBD1. This CDR3 spans 16 amino acids. Trimming cost V 4 bases and J 0 bases; bases outside gene matches: 9. The germline V gene encodes CDR1 SGHRS and CDR2 YFSETQ. CDR3 sequence: CASSHGQDRANYGYTF. CDR3 DNA: TGCGCCAGCAGCCACGGACAGGATCGAGCTAACTATGGCTACACCTTC.

This rearrangement joins TRBV18 to TRBJ1-1; D unclear. The V gene lost 2 bases and the J gene lost 8 bases, with 15 bases spanning the gap. There are 14 residues in the CDR3. Germline values: CDR1 KGHSH, CDR2 LQKENI. The chain's CDR3 is CASSPATNGQEAFF. In DNA, the CDR3 is TGTGCCAGCTCACCAGCTACCAATGGGCAGGAAGCTTTCTTT.

The V gene is TRBV5-1, the J gene TRBJ2-5, with D maybe TRBD1 (5 bases). V was trimmed by 6 bases and J by 5 bases, leaving 17 bases between them. The length of the CDR3 is 14 residues. The germline gives CDR1 SGHRS, CDR2 YFSETQ. CDR3 DNA: TGCGCCAGCAAACGGTCAGGGCGACGGGAGACCCAGTACTTC. This sequence encodes CASKRSGRRETQYF.

The rearrangement uses TRBV4-1 and TRBJ1-5, with D unresolved. Germline V CDR1 and CDR2: MGHRA, YSYEKL. The CDR3 length is 13 residues. Trimming removed 1 base from V and 4 bases from J, with 5 bases in between. The CDR3 bases are TGCGCCAGCAGCCAAGCGGGGAATCAGCCCCAGCATTTT. It yields the protein CASSQAGNQPQHF.

This clone was seen once. Here the CDR3 DNA reads TGTGCCAGCAGCTCAGATGGTAGGACTGAAGCTTTCTTT. This translates into CASSSDGRTEAFF. The chain links TRBV7-8 to TRBJ1-1; D is ambiguous. V lost 4 bases and J lost 5, with 11 bases in between. The CDR3 consists of 13 residues. CDR1 and CDR2 from the germline V gene are SGHVS and FQNEAQ.

The V call is TRBV7-3, the J call TRBJ1-1; unclear D gene. The CDR3 runs 13 residues. Germline V gives CDR1 SGHTA, CDR2 FQGTGA. V was clipped by 5 bases and J by 1 base, with 8 bases between them. The CDR3 DNA reads as TGTGCCAGCAGCCGGAGCAGGAACACTGAAGCTTTCTTT. Translated: CASSRSRNTEAFF.

The chain carries TRBV29-1 and TRBJ2-2; 8 positions agree with TRBD1. From germline, CDR1 is SQVTM and CDR2 ANQGSEA. This CDR3 is built from 13 residues. The trim removed 4 bases at V and 4 bases at J, leaving 2 bases unmatched. CDR3 region: CSVGTGPTGELFF. In nucleotides, the CDR3 is TGCAGCGTTGGGACAGGGCCCACCGGGGAGCTGTTTTTT.

The chain uses TRBV30 and TRBJ2-1, with D perhaps matching TRBD1 (6 bases). Trimming removed 0 bases from V and 10 bases from J, with 10 bases in between. The CDR3 is made up of 12 amino acids. Germline loops: CDR1 GTSNPN, CDR2 SVGIG (reference sequence). The chain's CDR3 is CAWSVQGLEQFF. CDR3 sequence (DNA): TGTGCCTGGAGTGTACAGGGTCTGGAGCAGTTCTTC.

The sample holds one count of this clone. The chain employs TRBV10-3 and TRBJ2-3; 8 bases map to TRBD2. J was trimmed by 5 bases and V by 4 bases; bases with no gene match: 8. The CDR3 is made up of 15 amino acids. Germline loops: CDR1 ENHRY, CDR2 SYGVKD. The CDR3 loop reads CAISGTGGPGDTQYF. For the CDR3, the DNA is TGTGCCATCAGTGGAACGGGGGGGCCGGGAGATACGCAGTATTTT.

The V and J genes are TRBV19 and TRBJ2-5; 7 bases line up with TRBD1. This CDR3 comprises 17 residues. Germline V gives CDR1 LNHDA, CDR2 SQIVND (reference sequence). The V and J ends lost 5 bases and 1 base, in that order; junction bases with no gene match: 13. Here the CDR3 DNA reads TGTGCCAGTAGTGCTCAGAGGGGGCCGAACACCCAAGAGACCCAGTACTTC. This gives the protein CASSAQRGPNTQETQYF.

V and J are TRBV27 and TRBJ1-6; perhaps TRBD1 as D (6 bases). The CDR3 has 17 amino acids. Germline CDR1 MNHEY, CDR2 SMNVEV (reference sequence). V gave up 7 bases and J gave up 8 bases, with 24 bases separating them. CDR3 residues: CASTHIYDRRSDSPLHF. The CDR3 bases are TGTGCCAGCACCCATATTTATGACAGGAGGTCGGATTCACCCCTCCACTTT.

The V call is TRBV29-1, the J call TRBJ1-3; tentative D call: TRBD1 (5 bases). V shed 5 bases and J shed 3 bases, with 11 bases lying between them. Germline CDR1 SQVTM, CDR2 ANQGSEA. The CDR3 has 13 residues. CDR3 in DNA: TGCAGCGTTTTGCCAGGGTTTGGAAACACCATATATTTT. Its translation is CSVLPGFGNTIYF.

This chain links TRBV14 with TRBJ2-3; TRBD2 agrees at 7 bases. J gave up 5 bases and V 6 bases, and 8 bases lay outside the gene matches. The length of the CDR3 is 14 residues. Germline loops: CDR1 SGHDN, CDR2 FVKESK. The CDR3 DNA sequence: TGTGCCAGCAGACGAGCGGGGCCCTTAGATACGCAGTATTTT. Protein product: CASRRAGPLDTQYF.

The chain is built from TRBV7-3 and TRBJ2-1, with D possibly TRBD1 on 6 matching bases. Per germline, CDR1 SGHTA and CDR2 FQGTGA. The CDR3 consists of 15 residues. V gave up 2 bases and J gave up 7 bases, with 15 bases separating them. Written as DNA, the CDR3 is TGTGCCAGCAGCTTAGCCTTGGGGGCGACGAATGAGCAGTTCTTC. This sequence encodes CASSLALGATNEQFF.

This clone was counted once. This rearrangement joins TRBV7-8 to TRBJ1-3; D gene unclear. Germline V gives CDR1 SGHVS, CDR2 FQNEAQ. V lost 4 bases and J lost 0, with 13 bases in between. The CDR3 loop spans 16 amino acids. The chain's CDR3 is CASSSSTRSSGNTIYF. For the CDR3, the DNA is TGTGCCAGCAGCTCCAGCACCAGGAGCTCTGGAAACACCATATATTTT. Combining the CDR3 with reference TRBV7-8 and TRBJ1-3 gives the whole variable domain GAGVSQSPRYKVAKRGQDVALRCDPISGHVSLFWYQQALGQGPEFLTYFQNEAQLDKSGLPSDRFFAERPEGSVSTLKIQRTQQEDSAVYLCASSSSTRSSGNTIYFGEGSWLTVV.

The gene calls are TRBV18 and TRBJ1-1, with a weak D call TRBD1 (5 bases). The V end lost 0 bases, the J end lost 2 bases, and 10 bases lay between the germline ends. This CDR3 region has 15 residues. Germline V gene sequence: CDR1 KGHSH, CDR2 LQKENI. The CDR3 nucleotides are TGTGCCAGCTCACCACCGGCACAGGCCAACACTGAAGCTTTCTTT. Amino acids: CASSPPAQANTEAFF.

The V and J genes are TRBV7-2 and TRBJ2-5; possibly TRBD2 for D (5 bases). The CDR3 has 16 residues. Between the trimmed V and J ends, which lost 2 bases and 1 base, there was a span of 14 bases. Germline V lookup: CDR1 SGHTA, CDR2 FQGNSA. The CDR3 here is CASSLSYGSGQETQYF. CDR3 nucleotides: TGTGCCAGCAGCTTAAGTTATGGCAGCGGCCAAGAGACCCAGTACTTC. Looking up the rest from reference TRBV7-2 and TRBJ2-5 gives the full variable domain: GAGVSQSPSNKVTEKGKDVELRCDPISGHTALYWYRQSLGQGLEFLIYFQGNSAPDKSGLPSDRFSAERTGGSVSTLTIQRTQQEDSAVYLCASSLSYGSGQETQYFGPGTRLLVL.

J is TRBJ1-5 and V is TRBV5-6; possible D gene TRBD1, 6 bases. The germline CDR1 and CDR2 sequences are SGHDT and YYEEEE. V lost 5 bases and J 4 bases, leaving 19 bases between the germline ends. The CDR3 spans 16 residues. The CDR3: CASSIQGTRGNQPQHF. The CDR3, as DNA: TGTGCCAGCAGTATACAGGGTACTAGGGGGAATCAGCCCCAGCATTTT. Supplemented by reference TRBV5-6 and TRBJ1-5, the full variable domain reads DAGVTQSPTHLIKTRGQQVTLRCSPKSGHDTVSWYQQALGQGPQFIFQYYEEEERQRGNFPDRFSGHQFPNYSSELNVNALLLGDSALYLCASSIQGTRGNQPQHFGDGTRLSIL.

Here the CDR3 DNA reads TGTGCCAGCAGCGTAGCTACCGGGCTCCTCTCTGGAAACACCATATATTTT. Its translation: CASSVATGLLSGNTIYF. The V gene is TRBV9, the J gene TRBJ1-3; D is unclear. Trimming shortened V by 0 bases and J by 0 bases, and 13 bases separated the two germline ends. The CDR3 runs to 17 residues. The germline gives CDR1 SGDLS, CDR2 YYNGEE.

The chain uses TRBV6-1 and TRBJ1-1, with D tentatively TRBD1 (6 bases). This CDR3 is built from 14 residues. The V gene's germline CDR1 is MNHNS and CDR2 SASEGT. V was trimmed by 4 bases and J by 5 bases, leaving 14 bases between them. For the CDR3, the DNA is TGTGCCAGCAGTGGGAGGGGGAGTTTTACTGAAGCTTTCTTT. Encoded protein: CASSGRGSFTEAFF.

V usage is TRBV6-5 and J usage is TRBJ1-1; 7 positions match TRBD1. This CDR3 spans 14 amino acids. Losses at the gene ends were 4 bases for V and 3 bases for J; bases not matched to a gene: 5. The V gene's germline CDR1 is MNHEY and CDR2 SVGAGI. CDR3 bases: TGTGCCAGCAGTTCCACAGGGGTTCACACTGAAGCTTTCTTT. Protein sequence: CASSSTGVHTEAFF.

V and J are TRBV18 and TRBJ2-2; TRBD1 might be the D (6 bases). The V end was cut by 0 bases, the J end by 3 bases, with 8 bases between. CDR3 length: 15 amino acids. CDR1 and CDR2 (germline): KGHSH, LQKENI. The CDR3 protein is CASSPPDRYTGELFF. The CDR3 DNA reads as TGTGCCAGCTCACCACCGGACAGATACACCGGGGAGCTGTTTTTT. The full variable domain, rest sourced from reference TRBV18 and TRBJ2-2, is NAGVMQNPRHLVRRRGQEARLRCSPMKGHSHVYWYRQLPEEGLKFMVYLQKENIIDESGMPKERFSAEFPKEGPSILRIQQVVRGDSAAYFCASSPPDRYTGELFFGEGSRLTVL.

V and J are TRBV6-1 and TRBJ2-1, with 9 bases lining up with TRBD2. There are 15 residues in the CDR3. CDR1 is MNHNS, CDR2 SASEGT, per germline. V trimming: 2 bases; J trimming: 6 bases; junction bases outside the gene matches: 5. The CDR3: CASSEIAGASNEQFF. CDR3 coding DNA: TGTGCCAGCAGTGAAATAGCGGGGGCTTCCAATGAGCAGTTCTTC.

This chain links TRBV6-6 with TRBJ2-3; possibly TRBD1 or TRBD2 for D (7 bases each). V lost 4 bases to trimming and J lost 0 bases, with 14 bases between them. Germline lookup yields CDR1 MNHNY and CDR2 SVGAGI (reference sequence). The CDR3 is made up of 16 amino acids. The CDR3 sequence: CASSWGTAGSTDTQYF. CDR3 DNA sequence: TGTGCCAGCAGTTGGGGGACAGCGGGAAGCACAGATACGCAGTATTTT.